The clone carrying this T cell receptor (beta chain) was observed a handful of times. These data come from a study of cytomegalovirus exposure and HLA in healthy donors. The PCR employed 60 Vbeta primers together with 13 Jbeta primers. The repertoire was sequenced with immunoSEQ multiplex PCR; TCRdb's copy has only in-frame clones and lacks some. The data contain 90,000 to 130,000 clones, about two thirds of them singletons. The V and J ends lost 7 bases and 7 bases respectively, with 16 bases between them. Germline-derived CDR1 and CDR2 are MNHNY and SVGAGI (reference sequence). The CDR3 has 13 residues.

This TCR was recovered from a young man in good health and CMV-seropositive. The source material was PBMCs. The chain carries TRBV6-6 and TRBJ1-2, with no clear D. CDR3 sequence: CASNPRGSGGYTF. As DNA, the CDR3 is TGTGCCAGCAATCCACGGGGAAGCGGTGGCTACACCTTC.